This T cell receptor beta chain is from a study of OX40 agonist ivuxolimab in advanced cancers. With respect to the entire study: The costimulatory receptor OX40 (CD134) was targeted by ivuxolimab, a fully human IgG2 agonistic monoclonal antibody. Intravenous ivuxolimab was administered to patients every 2 weeks at six dose levels: 0.01, 0.1, 0.3, 1.5, 3 and 10 mg/kg. Of the approximately 50 patients in dose escalation, about 19 had hepatocellular carcinoma, some 15 had melanoma, 9 had renal cell carcinoma and 9 had head and neck cancer. In the dose-escalation cohort, approximately 82% of patients were male, and the mean age was 60 years with a range of roughly 23 to 79. Prior anti-PD-1, anti-PD-L1 or anti-CTLA-4 therapy was permitted, and checkpoint inhibitors had been received by 40% to 50% of dose-escalation patients. Partial responses occurred in three dose-escalation patients: two with cutaneous melanoma and one with hepatocellular carcinoma. Peripheral TCRbeta sequencing was intended to test whether TCR sequence diversity was altered and clonal T-cell expansion was caused by ivuxolimab. The monotherapy dose-escalation portion (N ≈ 52 patients) of the phase I ivuxolimab trial is reported in the paper.

This clone was recorded a few times. This clone's antigen is unknown. It has no much larger one-base neighbor in the sample; base qualities were not kept. For sequencing of the TCRbeta CDR3 region, genomic DNA was extracted from the sorted cells. The immunoSEQ Assay was used for sequencing of TCRbeta CDR3 regions. TCRdb stores this immuneACCESS table with in-frame sequences only. Part of the clones is absent; in the studies checked, under half of the shortfall reflects unresolved V genes, and no reason is known for the rest. The sample table contains 45,000 to 55,000 clones; only one count was recorded for about 83% of them. About 14% of the sample lies in the top ten. Measured from the cysteine to the phenylalanine, the CDR3 is 13 residues long. The CDR3 DNA has 39 bases and is translated from base 1. V and J are truncated by 3 bases and 6 bases respectively, leaving an intervening sequence of 9 bases. CDR1 and CDR2, per the germline V gene, are KGHSH and LQKENI.

Summary of the overall study and its limitations: After ivuxolimab, CD8+ T cells had more expanded clones than CD4+ T cells on average. Partial responders in the 0.1-3.0 mg/kg groups had among the lowest normalized peripheral clonal expansion, especially among CD8+ T cells. At doses from 0.1 to 3.0 mg/kg, clonal expansion was seen in both CD4+ and CD8+ blood T cells between baseline and week 6. Antigen specificity was not determined for the clonally expanded peripheral T cells. Low levels of normalized T-cell clonal expansion were also seen in some patients who did not respond.

Patients with a history of autoimmune disease or receiving systemic immunosuppression were excluded from the trial. Peripheral blood for TCR sequencing was drawn from every dose cohort at baseline, at cycle 4 day 1 and at cycle 7 day 1. Samples were obtained from an open-label, multicenter, first-in-human phase I dose-escalation trial of ivuxolimab. Adults with locally advanced or metastatic melanoma, renal cell, hepatocellular, or head and neck squamous cell carcinoma were enrolled in the trial. Before TCR sequencing, CD4+ T cells and CD8+ T cells were sorted from peripheral blood as separate populations.

This sequence was found in an adult with an advanced solid tumor such as melanoma, head and neck, liver or kidney cancer. Here the sequenced sample was CD4+ or CD8+ T cells sorted from blood, taken in a trial of the OX40 agonist ivuxolimab. The chain couples TRBV18 to TRBJ1-5; the best D guess is TRBD1, with 5 bases matching. The DNA is as follows: TGTGCCAGCTCACCGCAGGGTCGTCAGCCCCAGCATTTT. This translates into CASSPQGRQPQHF.